This passage covers 12 T cell receptor beta chains from one sample sequenced in a study of blood T cell repertoires in COVID-19. The protocol was immunoSEQ multiplex PCR, while the TCRdb copy is restricted to in-frame clones and leaves out a portion. The sample consists of about 210,000 clones, approximately 80% of them appearing once. The source material was peripheral blood. Receptor source: a woman older than 75 with COVID-19, enrolled during active disease.

The gene calls are TRBV19 and TRBJ2-5; 7 bases align to TRBD1. Germline CDR1 reads LNHDA; CDR2 reads SQIVND (reference sequence). The CDR3 covers 16 residues. V was clipped by 3 bases and J by 5 bases; unmatched bases: 12. CDR3 nucleotide sequence: TGTGCCAGTAGTATTGGTAGGGGGCCCTTCGAGGAGACCCAGTACTTC. Translating it yields CASSIGRGPFEETQYF.

V and J are TRBV19 and TRBJ2-3, with 7 bases matching TRBD2. The germline V gene has CDR1 LNHDA and CDR2 SQIVND (reference sequence). V shed 3 bases and J 4 bases; nucleotides not matched to a gene: 4. CDR3 length: 14 residues. The CDR3 DNA sequence: TGTGCCAGTAGTATCTCAGCGGGATCAGATACGCAGTATTTT. Its protein product is CASSISAGSDTQYF.

The chain couples TRBV7-2 to TRBJ1-1, with TRBD1 as a possible D gene (6 bases). Trimming removed 3 bases at V and 10 bases at J, with 15 bases between. The CDR3 runs 13 residues. CDR1 and CDR2 (germline): SGHTA, FQGNSA. DNA for the CDR3: TGTGCCAGCAGCTTTCAGGGCCAGGGGCCAGCTTTCTTT. Residues: CASSFQGQGPAFF.

This chain joins TRBV11-2 and TRBJ1-1; D is possibly TRBD1 (5 bases). Looked up from germline, CDR1 is SGHAT and CDR2 is FQNNGV. This CDR3 is built from 14 residues. Trimming removed 5 bases at V and 6 bases at J, with 16 bases between. CDR3 DNA: TGTGCCAGCAGCGAAGGGGCGGGGGACGCTGAAGCTTTCTTT. This codes for CASSEGAGDAEAFF.

CDR3 nucleotides: TGTGCCAGCAGCTCTTTACAGGGGCAGGGCCTTCAGCCCCAGCATTTT. This sequence encodes CASSSLQGQGLQPQHF. The V gene is TRBV5-6, the J gene TRBJ1-5, with TRBD1 matching over 7 bases. V lost 3 bases to trimming and J lost 6 bases; unmatched junction nucleotides: 12. Germline lookup yields CDR1 SGHDT and CDR2 YYEEEE. The CDR3 has 16 amino acids. Full variable domain (rest looked up from reference TRBV5-6 and TRBJ1-5): DAGVTQSPTHLIKTRGQQVTLRCSPKSGHDTVSWYQQALGQGPQFIFQYYEEEERQRGNFPDRFSGHQFPNYSSELNVNALLLGDSALYLCASSSLQGQGLQPQHFGDGTRLSIL.

This chain connects TRBV18 to TRBJ1-1; D unclear. V lost 3 bases and J lost 4, with 15 bases in between. Germline CDR1 KGHSH, CDR2 LQKENI. The CDR3 totals 15 residues. The CDR3 spells CASSPTPPGATEAFF. The CDR3 nucleotides are TGTGCCAGCTCACCGACCCCCCCGGGAGCCACTGAAGCTTTCTTT.

The rearrangement uses TRBV12-5 and TRBJ2-7; 9 bases fit TRBD1. The V gene end was trimmed by 6 bases and the J gene end by 2 bases; junction bases not matched to a gene: 5. The CDR3 sequence is 14 residues long. Germline CDR1 LGHNT, CDR2 FRNRAP. The CDR3 DNA is TGTGCTAGTGGCCCCCGGGACAGGGCCTACGAGCAGTACTTC. Translated: CASGPRDRAYEQYF.

The rearrangement links TRBV5-8 to TRBJ1-5; D is undetermined. The CDR3 has 12 residues. V was trimmed by 0 bases and J by 5 bases, leaving 3 bases between them. Looked up from germline, CDR1 is SGHTS and CDR2 is YDEGEE. CDR3 protein: CASSLADQPQHF. CDR3 sequence (DNA): TGTGCCAGCAGCTTGGCCGATCAGCCCCAGCATTTT.

The chain combines TRBV5-5 with TRBJ1-5; D is perhaps TRBD1 (6 bases). Per the germline V gene, CDR1 is SGHKS and CDR2 is YYEKEE (reference sequence). The germline V and J ends were trimmed by 3 bases and 7 bases, with 14 bases remaining between them. CDR3 length: 14 residues. CDR3 coding DNA: TGTGCCAGCAGCTGGGGGGGGGACAACCAGCCCCAGCATTTT. Protein product: CASSWGGDNQPQHF.

This chain uses TRBV4-2 with TRBJ2-5; maybe TRBD2 (6 bases). The CDR3 sequence is 15 residues long. Germline V gives CDR1 LGHNA, CDR2 YNFKEQ. Trimming pared 4 bases from V and 2 bases from J, leaving 14 bases between. The CDR3 loop is CASSPVGGRQETQYF. In DNA, the CDR3 is TGTGCCAGCAGCCCCGTCGGGGGTCGACAAGAGACCCAGTACTTC.

In its sample, this clone was seen once. The gene calls are TRBV18 and TRBJ2-5; 8 positions match TRBD1. Losses at the gene ends were 3 bases for V and 5 bases for J; bases not matched to a gene: 8. Germline values: CDR1 KGHSH, CDR2 LQKENI. The CDR3 totals 15 residues. In nucleotides, the CDR3 is TGTGCCAGCTCACCCCGGCAGGGGGCTGGGGAGACCCAGTACTTC. This translates into CASSPRQGAGETQYF. The full variable domain, its missing parts supplied by reference TRBV18 and TRBJ2-5, is NAGVMQNPRHLVRRRGQEARLRCSPMKGHSHVYWYRQLPEEGLKFMVYLQKENIIDESGMPKERFSAEFPKEGPSILRIQQVVRGDSAAYFCASSPRQGAGETQYFGPGTRLLVL.

This clone was detected a few times. This sequence joins TRBV15 and TRBJ1-2; TRBD1 matches 7 bases. Germline trimming cut 4 bases from V and 8 bases from J; bases unmatched to any gene: 7. This CDR3 comprises 13 residues. The germline V gene encodes CDR1 LNHNV and CDR2 YYDKDF (reference sequence). The CDR3 spells CATSNTGTVGYTF. The CDR3 bases are TGTGCCACCAGCAACACCGGGACAGTCGGCTACACCTTC.